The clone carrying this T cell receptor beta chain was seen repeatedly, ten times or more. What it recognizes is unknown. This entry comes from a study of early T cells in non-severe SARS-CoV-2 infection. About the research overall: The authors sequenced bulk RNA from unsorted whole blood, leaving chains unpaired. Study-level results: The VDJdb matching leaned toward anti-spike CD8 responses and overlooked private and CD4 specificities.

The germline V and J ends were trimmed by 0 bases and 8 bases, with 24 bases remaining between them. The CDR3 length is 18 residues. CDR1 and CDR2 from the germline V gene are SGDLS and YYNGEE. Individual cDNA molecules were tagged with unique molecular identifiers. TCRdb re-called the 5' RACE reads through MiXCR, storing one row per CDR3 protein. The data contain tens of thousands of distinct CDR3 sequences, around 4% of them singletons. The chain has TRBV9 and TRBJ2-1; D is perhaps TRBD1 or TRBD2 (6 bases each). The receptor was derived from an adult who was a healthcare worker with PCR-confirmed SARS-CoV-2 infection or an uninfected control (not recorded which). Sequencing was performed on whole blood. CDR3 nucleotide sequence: TGTGCCAGCAGCGTAGAGTCGTATTATCGGGGGCAATTAGATGAGCAGTTCTTC. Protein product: CASSVESYYRGQLDEQFF. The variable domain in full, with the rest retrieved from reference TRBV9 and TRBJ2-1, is DSGVTQTPKHLITATGQRVTLRCSPRSGDLSVYWYQQSLDQGLQFLIQYYNGEERAKGNILERFSAQQFPDLHSELNLSSLELGDSALYFCASSVESYYRGQLDEQFFGPGTRLTVL.